This T cell receptor (beta chain) was captured by sequencing in a study of early T cells in non-severe SARS-CoV-2 infection listed by TCRdb under 2021. Regarding the study in general: TCR sequencing used bulk RNA from unsorted whole blood, so alpha and beta chains could not be paired.

V gives up 3 bases and J gives up 6 bases, and the segment between their germline ends measures 14 bases. Taken from cysteine to phenylalanine, the CDR3 has 15 residues. The only DNA kept is the CDR3, 45 bases in frame from the first base. The germline V gene yields SNHLY for CDR1 and FYNNEI for CDR2. The library was obtained by 5' RACE. This sample was sequenced with a NextSeq 500. Unique molecular identifiers were attached to individual cDNA molecules in the TCR library protocol so that sequencing error and PCR bias could be corrected. TCR alpha and beta chains were both sequenced, and the abundances of alpha and beta sequences in each sample were closely correlated with each other. For the original study's pipeline: Decombinator V4 was used to annotate TCR sequences for V gene, J gene and CDR3. TCRs were defined as expanded if a significant change between any two time points was detected under a Poisson model with p below 0.0001. Abundances of TCRs were expressed as counts per million after normalisation to the total number of TCRs sequenced in each sample. MAIT TCRs were defined by TRAV1-2 paired with TRAJ12, TRAJ20 or TRAJ33, and iNKT TCRs by TRAV10 paired with TRAJ18. VDJdb, accessed on 1 November 2021, was searched for TCRs annotated for CMV, EBV and SARS-CoV-2, and TCRs annotated for more than one antigen were excluded. The public reads were quality trimmed at Q25 with fastp and then assembled into clones with MiXCR by TCRdb, keeping productive beta chains. Every distinct CDR3 protein forms one entry, paired with its most common genes and DNA. The V and J calls, along with clone size, are taken from TCRdb and not from the paper's own processing. Across this sample there are about 83,000 distinct CDR3 sequences, with more than 9% seen only once. In total, the top ten clones hold 8% of the sample.

This clonotype was seen a handful of times. The specificity of this receptor is unknown. Base qualities are not provided; no much larger clone lies one nucleotide away. This was a case-control study nested in a cohort of healthcare workers in London, UK, who had nasopharyngeal swab PCR tests and blood samples taken every week. Healthcare workers were recruited during the week of the UK lockdown, between 23 and 31 March 2020, and followed weekly for up to roughly 15 weeks. The study at large found these results: VDJdb matching was skewed toward anti-spike CD8 responses and likely underestimated virus-specific expansions by missing private and CD4 specificities.

This receptor chain uses TRBV2 and TRBJ1-4, and possibly TRBD1, on 5 matching bases. Here the sequenced sample was whole blood, taken at baseline. The sequence was obtained from an adult who was a healthcare worker with PCR-confirmed SARS-CoV-2 infection or an uninfected control (not recorded which). The CDR3 region has the sequence CASSERDGRDEKLFF. The DNA sequence reads TGTGCCAGCAGTGAGCGGGACGGAAGGGATGAAAAACTGTTTTTT.